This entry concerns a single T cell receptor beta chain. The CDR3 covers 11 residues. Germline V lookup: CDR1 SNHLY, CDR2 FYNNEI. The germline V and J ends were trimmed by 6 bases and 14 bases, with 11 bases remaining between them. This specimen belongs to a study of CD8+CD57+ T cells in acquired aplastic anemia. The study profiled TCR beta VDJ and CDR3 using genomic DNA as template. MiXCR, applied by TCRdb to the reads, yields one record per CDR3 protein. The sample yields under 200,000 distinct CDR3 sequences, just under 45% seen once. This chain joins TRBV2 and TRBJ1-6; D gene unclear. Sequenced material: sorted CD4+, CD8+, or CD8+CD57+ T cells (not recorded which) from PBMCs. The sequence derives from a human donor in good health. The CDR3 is CASSAFRSLHF. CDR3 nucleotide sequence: TGTGCCAGCAGCGCATTCCGGTCCCTCCACTTT.